These 32 T cell receptor beta chains came from one sample sequenced in a study of control samples from healthy donors and cancer patients. Sequencing used immunoSEQ multiplex PCR; TCRdb keeps in-frame clones, though not all of them. The table records 98,000 or so clones, roughly four fifths of them present only once. The sequenced material came from blood. These receptors were taken from a man in his 60s in good health.

This clone appeared once. The V and J genes are TRBV19 and TRBJ2-5; D remains unclear. In germline, CDR1 is LNHDA, CDR2 SQIVND (reference sequence). There are 13 residues in the CDR3. V shed 7 bases and J shed 5 bases, with 14 bases lying between them. The CDR3 region has the DNA TGTGCCAGTACCGGCGAGCTAGGGGAGACCCAGTACTTC. Its protein product is CASTGELGETQYF.

The V and J genes are TRBV24-1 and TRBJ1-4, with 11 positions matching TRBD1. V dropped 8 bases and J dropped 8; count of bases not matched to a gene: 21. The CDR3 is 19 residues long. Germline V CDR1 and CDR2: KGHDR, SFDVKD. As DNA, the CDR3 is TGTGCCACCACTCTGTTATGGTTCCCGGACAGGGGGCAGGGGGAAAAACTGTTTTTT. Translation gives CATTLLWFPDRGQGEKLFF.

This chain uses TRBV9 with TRBJ2-3, with 7 nucleotides matching TRBD2. The CDR3 runs 16 residues. The germline gives CDR1 SGDLS, CDR2 YYNGEE. The V gene end was trimmed by 0 bases and the J gene end by 0 bases; junction bases not matched to a gene: 4. In DNA form, the CDR3 reads TGTGCCAGCAGCGTAGGTGGTAGCGGGAGCACAGATACGCAGTATTTT. Its translation: CASSVGGSGSTDTQYF.

This sequence joins TRBV2 and TRBJ2-7, with 7 bases that match TRBD1. Germline V gene lookup returns CDR1 SNHLY and CDR2 FYNNEI. Germline trimming cut 7 bases from V and 3 bases from J; bases unmatched to any gene: 3. The CDR3 runs 12 residues. CDR3 protein: CASTNRGYEQYF. In DNA, the CDR3 is TGTGCCAGCACAAACAGGGGCTACGAGCAGTACTTC.

This clone appeared a single time. Written as DNA, the CDR3 is TGTGCCAGTAATACAGGTGCCACTGAAGCTTTCTTT. It is translated as CASNTGATEAFF. The chain employs TRBV19 and TRBJ1-1, with D possibly matching TRBD1 (5 bases). CDR1 is LNHDA and CDR2 is SQIVND in the germline V gene (reference sequence). V lost 7 bases to trimming and J lost 4 bases, with 10 bases between them. This CDR3 is 12 amino acids long.

This clone was seen a handful of times. The chain links TRBV20-1 to TRBJ1-5; D unresolved. The CDR3 is made up of 15 amino acids. The V end was cut by 3 bases, the J end by 2 bases, with 14 bases between. Germline V gene lookup returns CDR1 DFQATT and CDR2 SNEGSKA (reference sequence). Here the CDR3 reads CSASSPVGGNQPQHF. CDR3 DNA: TGCAGTGCTAGTAGCCCGGTCGGCGGCAATCAGCCCCAGCATTTT.

The V and J genes are TRBV24-1 and TRBJ2-1; 7 nucleotides match TRBD2. The trim removed 6 bases at V and 9 bases at J, leaving 22 bases unmatched. CDR3 length: 18 residues. Germline lookup yields CDR1 KGHDR and CDR2 SFDVKD. CDR3 in amino acids: CATSPFVLAGAGSTEQFF. The CDR3 nucleotides read TGTGCCACCAGTCCCTTCGTCTTGGCGGGAGCCGGTTCGACTGAGCAGTTCTTC.

This clone has a handful of counts. V and J are TRBV6-4 and TRBJ1-5; no firm D call. Trimming removed 2 bases from V and 5 bases from J, with 16 bases in between. Germline lookup yields CDR1 MRHNA and CDR2 SNTAGT. The CDR3 contains 16 residues. CDR3 nucleotides: TGTGCCAGCAGTGACAGGGATAAGGTGAGAGATCAGCCCCAGCATTTT. This encodes CASSDRDKVRDQPQHF.

In its sample, this clone was seen many times. The gene calls are TRBV25-1 and TRBJ2-2, with 10 bases identical to TRBD1. The CDR3 loop spans 15 amino acids. The ends lost 4 bases at V and 3 bases at J; junction bases unmatched: 2. Germline-derived CDR1 and CDR2 are MGHDK and SYGVNS. The CDR3 protein is CASSAGTGDTGELFF. The CDR3 nucleotides read TGTGCCAGCAGTGCTGGGACAGGGGACACCGGGGAGCTGTTTTTT.

The V gene is TRBV10-3, the J gene TRBJ1-4; the D gene is possibly TRBD1 (6 bases). The V end lost 3 bases, the J end lost 5 bases, and 22 bases lay between the germline ends. From germline, CDR1 is ENHRY and CDR2 SYGVKD. This CDR3 region has 18 residues. CDR3 protein: CAISDFSRQEVGNEKLFF. The DNA for the CDR3 is TGTGCCATCAGTGACTTCTCCCGACAGGAGGTGGGAAATGAAAAACTGTTTTTT.

This rearrangement joins TRBV13 to TRBJ2-1, with TRBD2 matching 9 bases. From germline, CDR1 is PRHDT and CDR2 FYEKMQ (reference sequence). The CDR3 runs 16 residues. Trimming removed 5 bases from V and 7 bases from J; junction bases left unmatched: 12. The CDR3: CASSPPLAGGPNEQFF. DNA of the CDR3: TGTGCCAGCAGCCCACCCCTGGCGGGAGGGCCGAATGAGCAGTTCTTC.

The chain uses TRBV7-9 and TRBJ2-3; D unresolved. Germline assignment: CDR1 SEHNR and CDR2 FQNEAQ (reference sequence). The V end lost 2 bases, the J end lost 1 base, and 4 bases lay between the germline ends. CDR3 length: 13 amino acids. CDR3: CASSLWGTDTQYF. The DNA for the CDR3 is TGTGCCAGCAGCTTATGGGGCACAGATACGCAGTATTTT.

This rearrangement joins TRBV25-1 to TRBJ2-5, with TRBD2 identical over 7 bases. This CDR3 is 12 amino acids long. Germline V lookup: CDR1 MGHDK, CDR2 SYGVNS. Unmatched junction bases numbered 5, after V lost 8 bases and J lost 5 bases. CDR3 sequence: CASLGGGETQYF. Here the CDR3 DNA reads TGTGCCAGCCTGGGGGGGGGTGAGACCCAGTACTTC.

The V call is TRBV5-4, the J call TRBJ1-2; 8 bases fit TRBD1. V shed 4 bases and J 4 bases; nucleotides not matched to a gene: 6. The CDR3 extends over 14 amino acids. In germline, CDR1 is SGHNT, CDR2 YYREEE (reference sequence). This CDR3 reads CASSPQGAVYGYTF. The CDR3 DNA is TGTGCCAGCAGCCCGCAGGGGGCGGTCTATGGCTACACCTTC.

The V gene is TRBV19, the J gene TRBJ2-7; the match to TRBD1 covers 7 bases. The CDR3 is 15 amino acids. Germline V gives CDR1 LNHDA, CDR2 SQIVND (reference sequence). J gave up 3 bases and V 1 base, and 6 bases lay outside the gene matches. Here the CDR3 DNA reads TGTGCCAGTAGTATAGGAGGGACAGAGTACTACGAGCAGTACTTC. It yields the protein CASSIGGTEYYEQYF. The entire variable domain, with the rest obtained from reference TRBV19 and TRBJ2-7, is as follows: DGGITQSPKYLFRKEGQNVTLSCEQNLNHDAMYWYRQDPGQGLRLIYYSQIVNDFQKGDIAEGYSVSREKKESFPLTVTSAQKNPTAFYLCASSIGGTEYYEQYFGPGTRLTVT.

In its sample, this clone was seen a few times. The rearrangement uses TRBV19 and TRBJ2-7; TRBD2 might be the D (5 bases). CDR3 length: 14 amino acids. Germline V CDR1 and CDR2: LNHDA, SQIVND (reference sequence). Between the trimmed V and J ends, which lost 3 bases and 5 bases, there was a span of 14 bases. DNA for the CDR3: TGTGCCAGTAGTATGAGGGAACGAGTTAACGAGCAGTACTTC. Amino acids: CASSMRERVNEQYF.

This clone was seen once. This chain uses TRBV11-2 with TRBJ1-2; 9 bases align to TRBD1. This CDR3 region has 15 residues. CDR1 and CDR2 from the germline V gene are SGHAT and FQNNGV. The ends lost 5 bases at V and 5 bases at J; junction bases unmatched: 9. Written as DNA, the CDR3 is TGTGCCAGCAGCCCCACGGGACAGGGAGGTTATGGCTACACCTTC. This gives the protein CASSPTGQGGYGYTF.

This rearrangement joins TRBV2 to TRBJ1-5; tentative D call: TRBD1 (6 bases). V lost 6 bases to trimming and J lost 11 bases, with 17 bases between them. From germline, CDR1 is SNHLY and CDR2 FYNNEI. The CDR3 consists of 13 residues. Here the CDR3 DNA reads TGTGCCAGCAGGAGGGACACTCCTTCGGCCCAGCATTTT. It is translated as CASRRDTPSAQHF.

The chain combines TRBV19 with TRBJ2-3; 7 bases fit TRBD2. V gave up 5 bases and J gave up 2 bases; unmatched junction bases: 13. The CDR3 extends over 17 amino acids. Germline V gene sequence: CDR1 LNHDA, CDR2 SQIVND (reference sequence). This CDR3 reads CASSRPGLSRITDTQYF. CDR3 coding DNA: TGTGCCAGTAGTCGACCGGGACTATCCAGAATCACAGATACGCAGTATTTT.

The chain combines TRBV28 with TRBJ2-7, with TRBD1 matching over 8 bases. In germline, CDR1 is MDHEN, CDR2 SYDVKM. The CDR3 runs 14 residues. The V gene end was trimmed by 5 bases and the J gene end by 2 bases; junction bases not matched to a gene: 5. The CDR3 loop reads CASSPGQVTYEQYF. DNA of the CDR3: TGTGCCAGCAGTCCGGGACAGGTAACCTACGAGCAGTACTTC.

The rearrangement joins TRBV19 to TRBJ2-7; 10 nucleotides line up with TRBD1. Germline V lookup: CDR1 LNHDA, CDR2 SQIVND (reference sequence). Trimming removed 9 bases from V and 5 bases from J; junction bases left unmatched: 10. This CDR3 spans 14 amino acids. The CDR3: CARSIWDRGHEQYF. CDR3 bases: TGTGCCAGATCCATCTGGGACAGGGGCCACGAGCAGTACTTC.

J is TRBJ2-1 and V is TRBV6-4; 14 bases map to TRBD2. The germline V gene has CDR1 MRHNA and CDR2 SNTAGT. The CDR3 extends over 16 amino acids. V shed 0 bases and J 8 bases; nucleotides not matched to a gene: 3. Written as DNA, the CDR3 is TGTGCCAGCAGTGACTCGACTAGCGGGGGGGCCGATGAGCAGTTCTTC. Amino acid sequence: CASSDSTSGGADEQFF.

V usage is TRBV18 and J usage is TRBJ2-3, with 10 bases lining up with TRBD2. CDR3 length equals 17 residues. The germline V gene encodes CDR1 KGHSH and CDR2 LQKENI. V shed 2 bases and J 2 bases; nucleotides not matched to a gene: 7. The CDR3, as DNA: TGTGCCAGCTCACCATCCCAGCGGGGGGGTTCCACAGATACGCAGTATTTT. Residues: CASSPSQRGGSTDTQYF.

This chain connects TRBV29-1 to TRBJ1-3, with D possibly being TRBD1 (5 bases). The V and J ends lost 3 bases and 4 bases respectively, with 7 bases between them. CDR1 and CDR2 from the germline V gene are SQVTM and ANQGSEA. The length of the CDR3 is 12 residues. CDR3 nucleotides: TGCAGCGTTGATGAGGGGGGAAACACCATATATTTT. It codes for CSVDEGGNTIYF.

The J gene is TRBJ2-5, the V gene TRBV6-5; D ambiguous. Germline values: CDR1 MNHEY, CDR2 SVGAGI. The CDR3 sequence is 11 residues long. V was pared by 8 bases and J by 0 bases, with 4 bases between. CDR3 protein: CASRNQETQYF. The CDR3 DNA is TGTGCCAGCCGGAACCAAGAGACCCAGTACTTC.

The V gene is TRBV6-5, the J gene TRBJ2-7; possibly TRBD1 for D (8 bases). This CDR3 comprises 14 residues. V was clipped by 6 bases and J by 3 bases, with 15 bases between them. The V gene's germline CDR1 is MNHEY and CDR2 SVGAGI. CDR3 protein: CASRKQGGFYEQYF. The CDR3 nucleotides are TGTGCCAGCAGGAAACAGGGGGGGTTCTACGAGCAGTACTTC.

The CDR3 DNA is TGTGCCAGCAGCTCCGGGACAGGGACCGTAGAAAAACTGTTTTTT. This codes for CASSSGTGTVEKLFF. The chain uses TRBV5-5 and TRBJ1-4, with 9 positions matching TRBD1. V shed 3 bases and J 8 bases; nucleotides not matched to a gene: 8. In germline, CDR1 is SGHKS, CDR2 YYEKEE (reference sequence). The CDR3 is made up of 15 amino acids. Complete variable domain (other parts from reference TRBV5-5 and TRBJ1-4): DAGVTQSPTHLIKTRGQQVTLRCSPISGHKSVSWYQQVLGQGPQFIFQYYEKEERGRGNFPDRFSARQFPNYSSELNVNALLLGDSALYLCASSSGTGTVEKLFFGSGTQLSVL.

This CDR3 is CASSPDGPGLAGGAAYNEQFF. The CDR3 nucleotides read TGCGCCAGCAGCCCCGATGGTCCGGGACTAGCGGGGGGGGCGGCCTACAATGAGCAGTTCTTC. The gene calls are TRBV4-1 and TRBJ2-1; 16 bases map to TRBD2. The V segment lost 4 bases and the J segment 2 bases; nucleotides outside the gene matches: 14. Germline assignment: CDR1 MGHRA and CDR2 YSYEKL. The CDR3 is made up of 21 amino acids.

The chain links TRBV28 to TRBJ1-1; 7 bases align to TRBD1. Germline trimming cut 3 bases from V and 6 bases from J; bases unmatched to any gene: 4. Germline V gene lookup returns CDR1 MDHEN and CDR2 SYDVKM. CDR3 length: 13 amino acids. In DNA form, the CDR3 reads TGTGCCAGCAGTTTCCACGGGACAGCTGAAGCTTTCTTT. Translated: CASSFHGTAEAFF.

The chain is built from TRBV7-2 and TRBJ1-1; D call uncertain. CDR3 length equals 13 residues. The V end lost 6 bases, the J end lost 4 bases, and 12 bases lay between the germline ends. Germline values: CDR1 SGHTA, CDR2 FQGNSA. CDR3 bases: TGTGCCAGCAGTCCTAGGGAGAGCACTGAAGCTTTCTTT. Translated, it gives CASSPRESTEAFF. The full variable domain, completed using reference TRBV7-2 and TRBJ1-1, is GAGVSQSPSNKVTEKGKDVELRCDPISGHTALYWYRQSLGQGLEFLIYFQGNSAPDKSGLPSDRFSAERTGGSVSTLTIQRTQQEDSAVYLCASSPRESTEAFFGQGTRLTVV.

On this clone: At one end, the junction sequence differs from germline, possibly due to a read error. This rearrangement joins TRBV6-1 to TRBJ2-5; the D gene is possibly TRBD1 (5 bases). The length of the CDR3 is 14 residues. The germline CDR1 and CDR2 sequences are MNHNS and SASEGT. DNA for the CDR3: TGTGCCAGTAGTGAGAGACAGAAAAAAGAGACCCAGTACTTC. Translated: CASSERQKKETQYF.

The gene calls are TRBV6-5 and TRBJ2-1; 9 nucleotides match TRBD1. With 1 base clipped from V and 8 bases from J, the junction kept 0 bases outside the gene matches. This CDR3 contains 13 residues. Germline CDR1 is MNHEY and CDR2 is SVGAGI. This CDR3 is CASSYYRGHEQFF. The CDR3 DNA is TGTGCCAGCAGTTACTACAGGGGGCATGAGCAGTTCTTC.